The rows below give T cell receptor beta chains drawn from one sample of a study of blood T cells in healthy people across ages. TCRdb re-called the 5' RACE reads through MiXCR, storing one row per CDR3 protein. The data hold more than 1.4 million distinct CDR3 sequences, with 42% observed a single time. Specimen: blood. Source of these receptors: a woman aged 18-29 years in good health. The CDR3 runs from the conserved cysteine through the conserved F or W. Fields, in order: J gene, V gene, clone size, D gene, CDR3 length, CDR3 DNA, CDR3 protein. D genes are given only for firm matches. A row's size may be missing; if present it is once, few, many or a size class.

j_call: TRBJ2-3; v_call: TRBV29-1; clone_size: many; d_call: NA; cdr3_length: 15; cdr3_nt: TGCAGCGTTGTTCCAGCCGGGGGCCCCACAGATACGCAGTATTTT; cdr3_aa: CSVVPAGGPTDTQYF
j_call: TRBJ2-3; v_call: TRBV4-2; clone_size: NA; d_call: TRBD2; cdr3_length: 16; cdr3_nt: TGTGCCAGCAGCCAAGATGAGGCGGGAGGGTGGGATACGCAGTATTTT; cdr3_aa: CASSQDEAGGWDTQYF
j_call: TRBJ2-7; v_call: TRBV20-1; clone_size: few; d_call: TRBD2; cdr3_length: 15; cdr3_nt: TGCAGTGCTAGAGATCGACTAGCGTTCTCCTACGAGCAGTACTTC; cdr3_aa: CSARDRLAFSYEQYF
j_call: TRBJ2-7; v_call: TRBV4-1; clone_size: NA; d_call: TRBD2; cdr3_length: 15; cdr3_nt: TGCGCCAGCAGCCATCTCGCTAGCGGGAGCTACGAGCAGTACTTC; cdr3_aa: CASSHLASGSYEQYF
j_call: TRBJ2-7; v_call: TRBV10-3; clone_size: many; d_call: NA; cdr3_length: 15; cdr3_nt: TGTGCCATCAGTGAGTCACCAGGGTCCTCCTACGAGCAGTACTTC; cdr3_aa: CAISESPGSSYEQYF
j_call: TRBJ1-1; v_call: TRBV6-5; clone_size: NA; d_call: TRBD1; cdr3_length: 14; cdr3_nt: TGTGCCAGCAGTAATAACAGGGGGAGAACTGAAGCTTTCTTT; cdr3_aa: CASSNNRGRTEAFF
j_call: TRBJ2-1; v_call: TRBV29-1; clone_size: many; d_call: TRBD2; cdr3_length: 13; cdr3_nt: TGCAGCGTTGGAGCTAGCGGGAGGTCTGAGCAGTTCTTC; cdr3_aa: CSVGASGRSEQFF
j_call: TRBJ2-1; v_call: TRBV2; clone_size: NA; d_call: TRBD2; cdr3_length: 18; cdr3_nt: TGTGCCAGCAAACCAGGGACTAGCGGGAGTGGATCCTACAATGAGCAGTTCTTC; cdr3_aa: CASKPGTSGSGSYNEQFF
j_call: TRBJ2-7; v_call: TRBV5-1; clone_size: few; d_call: NA; cdr3_length: 18; cdr3_nt: TGCGCCAGCAGCCCGGGATCCCCGGGGCGAGGATTGTCCTACGAGCAGTACTTC; cdr3_aa: CASSPGSPGRGLSYEQYF
j_call: TRBJ2-7; v_call: TRBV20-1; clone_size: few; d_call: TRBD1; cdr3_length: 14; cdr3_nt: TGCAGTGCTCAACCGGGACAGGGAACCTACGAGCAGTACTTC; cdr3_aa: CSAQPGQGTYEQYF
j_call: TRBJ1-4; v_call: TRBV20-1; clone_size: few; d_call: NA; cdr3_length: 12; cdr3_nt: TGCAGTGCTAGGGGAAGGGGTGAAAAACTGTTTTTT; cdr3_aa: CSARGRGEKLFF
j_call: TRBJ2-3; v_call: TRBV19; clone_size: few; d_call: TRBD2; cdr3_length: 16; cdr3_nt: TGTGCCAGTAGGGGACTAGCCCTGGCCAGCACAGATACGCAGTATTTT; cdr3_aa: CASRGLALASTDTQYF
j_call: TRBJ2-2; v_call: TRBV12-3/TRBV12-4; clone_size: NA; d_call: NA; cdr3_length: 16; cdr3_nt: TGTGCCAGCAGCACTTTAGGGGGGCCGGACACCGGGGAGCTGTTTTTT; cdr3_aa: CASSTLGGPDTGELFF
j_call: TRBJ2-7; v_call: TRBV18; clone_size: NA; d_call: NA; cdr3_length: 15; cdr3_nt: TGTGCCAGCTCACCACCCACCATACCCTCCTACGAGCAGTACTTC; cdr3_aa: CASSPPTIPSYEQYF
j_call: TRBJ2-7; v_call: TRBV7-8; clone_size: NA; d_call: NA; cdr3_length: 15; cdr3_nt: TGTGCCAGCAGCCCAAGTTCCCTCACTGGCATCGAGCAGTACTTC; cdr3_aa: CASSPSSLTGIEQYF
j_call: TRBJ2-1; v_call: TRBV29-1; clone_size: many; d_call: NA; cdr3_length: 11; cdr3_nt: TGCAGCGTTAGACAAGCCAATGAGCAGTTCTTC; cdr3_aa: CSVRQANEQFF
j_call: TRBJ2-5; v_call: TRBV21-1; clone_size: few; d_call: NA; cdr3_length: 15; cdr3_nt: TGTGCCAGCAGCATTCCCCATTCAGGATCCTGGGGCCAGTACTTC; cdr3_aa: CASSIPHSGSWGQYF
j_call: TRBJ2-3; v_call: TRBV7-9; clone_size: NA; d_call: TRBD1; cdr3_length: 17; cdr3_nt: TGTGCCAGCAGCTTAGCGTCAGCAGGGGGTTTCACAGATACGCAGTATTTT; cdr3_aa: CASSLASAGGFTDTQYF
j_call: TRBJ1-5; v_call: TRBV3-1; clone_size: NA; d_call: NA; cdr3_length: 14; cdr3_nt: TGTGCCAGCAGCACCACAGAGGGGGATCAGCCCCAGCATTTT; cdr3_aa: CASSTTEGDQPQHF
j_call: TRBJ1-2; v_call: TRBV7-9; clone_size: many; d_call: TRBD1; cdr3_length: 15; cdr3_nt: TGTGCCAGCAGCGACGGACAGGTTGCTAACTATGGCTACACCTTC; cdr3_aa: CASSDGQVANYGYTF
j_call: TRBJ1-1; v_call: TRBV7-3; clone_size: NA; d_call: NA; cdr3_length: 13; cdr3_nt: TGTGCCAGCAGCGCCCAGGGACCCACTGAAGCTTTCTTT; cdr3_aa: CASSAQGPTEAFF
j_call: TRBJ2-7; v_call: TRBV6-5; clone_size: NA; d_call: TRBD1; cdr3_length: 14; cdr3_nt: TGTGCCAGCAATCGTCCGAGACAGGGGGCCGAGCAGTACTTC; cdr3_aa: CASNRPRQGAEQYF
j_call: TRBJ2-1; v_call: TRBV20-1; clone_size: NA; d_call: NA; cdr3_length: 15; cdr3_nt: TGCAGTGCTAGCATGGAGGGACGGGGCTACAATGAGCAGTTCTTC; cdr3_aa: CSASMEGRGYNEQFF